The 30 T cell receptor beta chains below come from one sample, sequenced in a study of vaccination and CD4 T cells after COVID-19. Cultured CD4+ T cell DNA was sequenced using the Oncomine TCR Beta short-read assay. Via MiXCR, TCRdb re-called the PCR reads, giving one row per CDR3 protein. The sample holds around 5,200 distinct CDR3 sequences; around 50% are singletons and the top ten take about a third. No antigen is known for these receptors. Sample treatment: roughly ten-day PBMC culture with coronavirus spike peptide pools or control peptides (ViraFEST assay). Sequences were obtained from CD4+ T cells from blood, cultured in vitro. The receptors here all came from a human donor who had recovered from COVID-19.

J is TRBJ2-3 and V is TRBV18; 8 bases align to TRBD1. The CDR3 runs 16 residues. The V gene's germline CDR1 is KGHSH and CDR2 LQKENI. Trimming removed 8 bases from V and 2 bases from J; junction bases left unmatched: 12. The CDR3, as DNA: TGTGCCAGCGCGCTGGACAGGGCGGAGGTCACAGATACGCAGTATTTT. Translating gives CASALDRAEVTDTQYF.

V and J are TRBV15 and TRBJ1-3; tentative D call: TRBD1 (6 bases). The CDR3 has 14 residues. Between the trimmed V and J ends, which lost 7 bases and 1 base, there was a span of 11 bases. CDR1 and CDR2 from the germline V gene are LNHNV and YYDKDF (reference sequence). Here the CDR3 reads CATIFGTSGNTIYF. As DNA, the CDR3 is TGTGCCACCATCTTCGGGACATCTGGAAACACCATATATTTT.

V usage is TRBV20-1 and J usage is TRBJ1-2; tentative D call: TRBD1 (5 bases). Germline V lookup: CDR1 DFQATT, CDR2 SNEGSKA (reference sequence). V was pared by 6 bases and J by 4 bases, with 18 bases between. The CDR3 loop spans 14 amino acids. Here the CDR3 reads CSANTNQGTYGYTF. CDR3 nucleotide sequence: TGCAGTGCCAATACTAACCAGGGAACCTATGGCTACACCTTC.

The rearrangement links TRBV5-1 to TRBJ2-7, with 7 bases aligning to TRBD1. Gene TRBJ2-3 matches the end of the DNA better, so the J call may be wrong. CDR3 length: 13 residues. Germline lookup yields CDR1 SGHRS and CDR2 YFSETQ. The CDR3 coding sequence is TGCGCCAGCAGCTCGGAATGGACAGGAACGCAGTATTTT. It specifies CASSSEWTGTQYF.

In DNA form, the CDR3 reads TGCGCCAGCAGCCCCCTGTCCGGGGGAGGGTTCACCGGGGAGCTGTTTTTT. This sequence encodes CASSPLSGGGFTGELFF. The gene calls are TRBV4-3 and TRBJ2-2, with 7 bases lining up with TRBD2. V was pared by 4 bases and J by 4 bases, with 12 bases of the junction left unmatched. The germline V gene encodes CDR1 LGHNA and CDR2 YSLEER. CDR3 length: 17 residues.

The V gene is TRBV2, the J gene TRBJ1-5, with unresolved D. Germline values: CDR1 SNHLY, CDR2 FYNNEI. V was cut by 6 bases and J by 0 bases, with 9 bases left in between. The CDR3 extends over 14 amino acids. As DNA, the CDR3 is TGTGCCAGCAGAGAGAGGGTTAGCAATCAGCCCCAGCATTTT. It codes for CASRERVSNQPQHF.

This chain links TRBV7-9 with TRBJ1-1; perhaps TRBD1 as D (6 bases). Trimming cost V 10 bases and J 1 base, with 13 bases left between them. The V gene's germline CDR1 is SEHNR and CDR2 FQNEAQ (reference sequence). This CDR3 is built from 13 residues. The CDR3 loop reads CATKQGGNTEAFF. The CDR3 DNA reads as TGTGCCACAAAACAGGGAGGGAACACTGAAGCTTTCTTT.

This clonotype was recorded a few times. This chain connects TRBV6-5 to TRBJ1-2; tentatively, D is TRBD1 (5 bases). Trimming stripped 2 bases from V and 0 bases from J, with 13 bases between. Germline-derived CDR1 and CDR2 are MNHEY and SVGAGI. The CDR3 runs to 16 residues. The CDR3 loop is CASSYVGGGANYGYTF. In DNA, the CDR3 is TGTGCCAGCAGTTACGTTGGTGGAGGGGCTAACTATGGCTACACCTTC.

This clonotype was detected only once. The CDR3 nucleotides read TGTGCCAGCAGTGCCCGTCCTGGGGGGCGCAGTTTTAACCAGTACTTC. Translated, it gives CASSARPGGRSFNQYF. This sequence joins TRBV6-1 and TRBJ2-5, with D possibly being TRBD1 or TRBD2 (6 bases each). Germline assignment: CDR1 MNHNS and CDR2 SASEGT. Trimming shortened V by 4 bases and J by 10 bases, and 25 bases separated the two germline ends. This CDR3 is 16 amino acids long.

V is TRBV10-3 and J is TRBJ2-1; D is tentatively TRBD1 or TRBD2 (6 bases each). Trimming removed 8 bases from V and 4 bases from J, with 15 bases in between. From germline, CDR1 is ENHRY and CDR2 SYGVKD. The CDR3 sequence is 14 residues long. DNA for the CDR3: TGTGCCATCGATGGTGGGGGGCAGTACAATGAGCAGTTCTTC. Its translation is CAIDGGGQYNEQFF.

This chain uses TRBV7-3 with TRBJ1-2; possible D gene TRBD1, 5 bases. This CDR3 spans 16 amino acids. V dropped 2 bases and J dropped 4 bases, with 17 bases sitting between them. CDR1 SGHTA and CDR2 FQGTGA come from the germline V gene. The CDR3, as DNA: TGTGCCAGCAGCTTAGCGGGGGGTCTCCCGATCTATGGCTACACCTTC. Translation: CASSLAGGLPIYGYTF.

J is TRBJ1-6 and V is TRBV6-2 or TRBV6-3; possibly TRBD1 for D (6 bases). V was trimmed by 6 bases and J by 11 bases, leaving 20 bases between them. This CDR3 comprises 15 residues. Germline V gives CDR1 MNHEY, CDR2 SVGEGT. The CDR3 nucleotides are TGTGCCAGCAGCTCATCGCAGGGGTTTGCGGCACCCCTCCACTTT. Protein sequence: CASSSSQGFAAPLHF.

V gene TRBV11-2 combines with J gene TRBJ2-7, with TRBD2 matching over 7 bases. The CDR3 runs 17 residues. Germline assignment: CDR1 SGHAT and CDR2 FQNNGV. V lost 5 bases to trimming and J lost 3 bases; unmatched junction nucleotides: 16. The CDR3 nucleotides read TGTGCCAGCAGCCTCGGGAGGCTAACCCCCTCAGTCTACGAGCAGTACTTC. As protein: CASSLGRLTPSVYEQYF.

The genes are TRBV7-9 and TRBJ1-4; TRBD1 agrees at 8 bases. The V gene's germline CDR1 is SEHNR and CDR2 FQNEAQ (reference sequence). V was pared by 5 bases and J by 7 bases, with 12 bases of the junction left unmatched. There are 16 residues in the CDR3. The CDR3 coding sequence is TGTGCCAGCAGCCAGCTCTTTAGACAGGGGAGTGAAAAACTGTTTTTT. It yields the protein CASSQLFRQGSEKLFF.

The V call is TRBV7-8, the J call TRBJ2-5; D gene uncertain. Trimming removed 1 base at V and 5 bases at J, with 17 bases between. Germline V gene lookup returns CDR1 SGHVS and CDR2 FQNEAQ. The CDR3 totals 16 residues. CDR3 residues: CASSLVKQARRETQYF. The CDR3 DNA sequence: TGTGCCAGCAGCTTAGTCAAGCAAGCAAGGCGGGAGACCCAGTACTTC.

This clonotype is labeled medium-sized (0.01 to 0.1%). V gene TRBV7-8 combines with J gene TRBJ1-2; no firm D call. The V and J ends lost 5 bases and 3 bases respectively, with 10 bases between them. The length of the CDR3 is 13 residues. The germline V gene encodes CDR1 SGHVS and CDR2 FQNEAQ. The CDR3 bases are TGTGCCAGCAGCCCTAGGGCCTACTATGGCTACACCTTC. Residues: CASSPRAYYGYTF.

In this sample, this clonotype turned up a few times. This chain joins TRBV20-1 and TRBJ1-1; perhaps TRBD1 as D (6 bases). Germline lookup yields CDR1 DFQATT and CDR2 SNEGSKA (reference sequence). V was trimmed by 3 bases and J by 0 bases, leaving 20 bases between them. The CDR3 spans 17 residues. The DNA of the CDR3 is TGCAGTGCTAGCCCCAGTGGGGGGGCCTACTTGAACACTGAAGCTTTCTTT. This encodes CSASPSGGAYLNTEAFF.

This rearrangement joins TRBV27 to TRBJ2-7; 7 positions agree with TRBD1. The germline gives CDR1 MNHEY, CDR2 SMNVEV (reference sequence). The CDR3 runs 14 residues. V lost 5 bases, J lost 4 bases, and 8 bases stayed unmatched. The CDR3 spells CASSAGDRLYEQYF. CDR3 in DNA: TGTGCCAGCAGTGCAGGGGACAGACTATACGAGCAGTACTTC.

The DNA for the CDR3 is TGTGCCAGCAGCTTGACTAGCGTCTCGAGCTCCTACAATGAGCAGTTCTTC. This encodes CASSLTSVSSSYNEQFF. The rearrangement uses TRBV7-2 and TRBJ2-1; 8 positions match TRBD2. Looked up from germline, CDR1 is SGHTA and CDR2 is FQGNSA. The CDR3 is 17 residues long. J gave up 0 bases and V 3 bases, and 7 bases lay outside the gene matches. Filled out from reference TRBV7-2 and TRBJ2-1, the complete variable domain reads GAGVSQSPSNKVTEKGKDVELRCDPISGHTALYWYRQSLGQGLEFLIYFQGNSAPDKSGLPSDRFSAERTGGSVSTLTIQRTQQEDSAVYLCASSLTSVSSSYNEQFFGPGTRLTVL.

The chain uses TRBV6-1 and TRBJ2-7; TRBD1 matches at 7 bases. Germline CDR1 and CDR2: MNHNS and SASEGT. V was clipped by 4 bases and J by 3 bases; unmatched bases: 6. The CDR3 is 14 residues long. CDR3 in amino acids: CASSVRDSVYEQYF. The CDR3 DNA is TGTGCCAGCAGTGTCCGGGACAGTGTCTACGAGCAGTACTTC.

CDR3 DNA: TGTGCCAGCAGCTTAGAGGGGAGGGGGGACATTCAGTACTTC. The encoded protein is CASSLEGRGDIQYF. V gene TRBV7-8 combines with J gene TRBJ2-4; a weak D match, TRBD2 (7 bases). From germline, CDR1 is SGHVS and CDR2 FQNEAQ. The CDR3 loop spans 14 amino acids. V lost 1 base to trimming and J lost 8 bases, with 12 bases between them.

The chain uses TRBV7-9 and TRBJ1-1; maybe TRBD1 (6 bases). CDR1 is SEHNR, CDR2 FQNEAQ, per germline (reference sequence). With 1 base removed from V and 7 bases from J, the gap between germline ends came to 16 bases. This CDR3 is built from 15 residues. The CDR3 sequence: CASSLDQGQGSEAFF. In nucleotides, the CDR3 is TGTGCCAGCAGCTTAGATCAAGGGCAGGGGAGTGAAGCTTTCTTT.

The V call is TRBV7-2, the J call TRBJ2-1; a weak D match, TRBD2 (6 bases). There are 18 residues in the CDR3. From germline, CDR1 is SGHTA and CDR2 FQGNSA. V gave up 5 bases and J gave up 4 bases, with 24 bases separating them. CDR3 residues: CASSPSSSAVKYYNEQFF. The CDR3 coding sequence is TGTGCCAGCAGCCCATCCTCTAGCGCAGTCAAATATTACAATGAGCAGTTCTTC.

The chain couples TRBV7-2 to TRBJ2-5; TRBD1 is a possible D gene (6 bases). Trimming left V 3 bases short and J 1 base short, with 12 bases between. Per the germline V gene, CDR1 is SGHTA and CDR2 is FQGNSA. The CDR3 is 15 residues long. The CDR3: CASSLGARLQETQYF. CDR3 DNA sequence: TGTGCCAGCAGCTTGGGGGCCAGACTCCAAGAGACCCAGTACTTC. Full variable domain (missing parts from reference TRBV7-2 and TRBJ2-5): GAGVSQSPSNKVTEKGKDVELRCDPISGHTALYWYRQSLGQGLEFLIYFQGNSAPDKSGLPSDRFSAERTGGSVSTLTIQRTQQEDSAVYLCASSLGARLQETQYFGPGTRLLVL.

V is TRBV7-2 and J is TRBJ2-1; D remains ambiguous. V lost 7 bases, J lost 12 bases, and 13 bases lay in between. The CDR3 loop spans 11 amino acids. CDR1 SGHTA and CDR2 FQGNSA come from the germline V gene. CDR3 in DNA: TGTGCCAGCACCCCGGGTTTTGGGCAGTTCTTC. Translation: CASTPGFGQFF.

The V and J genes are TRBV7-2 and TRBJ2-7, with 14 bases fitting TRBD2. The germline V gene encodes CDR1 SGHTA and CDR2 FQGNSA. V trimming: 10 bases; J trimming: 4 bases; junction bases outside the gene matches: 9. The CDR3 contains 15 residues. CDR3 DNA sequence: TGTGCCACCTCCGGGACTAGCGGGAGTATGTACGAGCAGTACTTC. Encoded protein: CATSGTSGSMYEQYF.

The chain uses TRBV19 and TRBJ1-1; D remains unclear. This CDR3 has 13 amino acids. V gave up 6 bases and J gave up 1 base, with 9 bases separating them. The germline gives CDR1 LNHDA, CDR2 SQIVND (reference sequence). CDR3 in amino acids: CASSVQRNTEAFF. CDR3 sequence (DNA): TGTGCCAGTAGCGTACAGAGGAACACTGAAGCTTTCTTT.

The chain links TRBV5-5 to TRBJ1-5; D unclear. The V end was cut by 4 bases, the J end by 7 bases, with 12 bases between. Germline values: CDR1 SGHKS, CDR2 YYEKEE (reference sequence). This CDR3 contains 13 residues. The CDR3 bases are TGTGCCAGCAGCGCAGAGAGGTGGCAGCCCCAGCATTTT. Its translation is CASSAERWQPQHF.

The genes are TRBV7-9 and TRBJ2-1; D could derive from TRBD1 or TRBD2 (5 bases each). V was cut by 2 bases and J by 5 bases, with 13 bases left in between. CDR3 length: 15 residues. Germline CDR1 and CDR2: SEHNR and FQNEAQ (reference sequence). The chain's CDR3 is CASSLLGTRDNEQFF. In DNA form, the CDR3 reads TGTGCCAGCAGCTTACTCGGGACCAGGGACAATGAGCAGTTCTTC.

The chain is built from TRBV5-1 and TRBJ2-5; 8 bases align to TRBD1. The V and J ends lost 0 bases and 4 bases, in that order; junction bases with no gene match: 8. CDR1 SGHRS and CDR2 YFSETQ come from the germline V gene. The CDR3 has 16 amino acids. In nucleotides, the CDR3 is TGCGCCAGCAGCTTGGCCGGTACAGGGGGATCAGAGACCCAGTACTTC. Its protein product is CASSLAGTGGSETQYF.